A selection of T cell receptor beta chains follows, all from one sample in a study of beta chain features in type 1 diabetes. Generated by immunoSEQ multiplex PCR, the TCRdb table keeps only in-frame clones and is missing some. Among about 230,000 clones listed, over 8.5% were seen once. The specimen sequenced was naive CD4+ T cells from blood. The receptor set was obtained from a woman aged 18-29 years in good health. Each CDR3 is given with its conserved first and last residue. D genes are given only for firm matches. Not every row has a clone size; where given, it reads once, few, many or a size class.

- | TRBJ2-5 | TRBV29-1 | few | CSVRPAREETQYF | TGCAGCGTTAGGCCTGCGAGGGAAGAGACCCAGTACTTC
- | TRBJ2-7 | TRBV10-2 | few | CASSDKKDFTHEQYF | TGCGCCAGCAGTGATAAAAAGGACTTCACCCACGAGCAGTACTTC
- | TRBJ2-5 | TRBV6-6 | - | CASSYDDRRETQYF | TGTGCCAGCAGTTACGACGACAGGCGAGAGACCCAGTACTTC
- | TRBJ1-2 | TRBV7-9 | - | CASSYRVDGYTF | TGTGCCAGCAGCTACAGGGTGGATGGCTACACCTTC
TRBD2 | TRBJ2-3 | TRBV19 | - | CASRGLATDTQYF | TGTGCCAGTAGGGGACTAGCAACAGATACGCAGTATTTT
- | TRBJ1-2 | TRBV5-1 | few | CASSLGTSGDGYTF | TGCGCCAGCAGCTTGGGAACTTCAGGGGATGGCTACACCTTC
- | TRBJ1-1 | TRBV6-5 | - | CASSYSRVNTEAFF | TGTGCCAGCAGTTACTCGAGGGTGAACACTGAAGCTTTCTTT
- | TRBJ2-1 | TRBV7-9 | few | CASSPPIARGSYNEQFF | TGTGCCAGCAGCCCCCCCATCGCCCGGGGCTCCTACAATGAGCAGTTCTTC
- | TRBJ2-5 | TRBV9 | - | CASSVTSAETQYF | TGTGCCAGCAGCGTTACTAGTGCAGAGACCCAGTACTTC
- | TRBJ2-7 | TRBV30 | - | CAWSVPRGFNEQYF | TGTGCCTGGAGTGTACCAAGAGGGTTCAACGAGCAGTACTTC
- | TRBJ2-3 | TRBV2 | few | CASREDSSKQYF | TGTGCCAGCAGGGAAGACAGCTCCAAGCAGTATTTT
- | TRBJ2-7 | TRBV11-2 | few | CASSSLTGTLYTYEQYF | TGTGCCAGCAGCTCCTTAACCGGGACACTTTATACCTACGAGCAGTACTTC
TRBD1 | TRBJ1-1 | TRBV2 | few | CASRPRQGLGTEAFF | TGTGCCAGCAGACCCAGACAGGGGTTGGGGACTGAAGCTTTCTTT